These T cell receptor beta chains were read from a single sample in a study of T-cell reconstitution after alpha-beta-depleted transplantation in children. One entry per CDR3 protein, called by TCRdb with MiXCR from the PCR reads. The data show around 240,000 distinct CDR3 sequences, around 8% seen once. The source was PBMCs, mostly from graft donor cells, collected 180 days after TCRalphabeta/CD19-depleted stem cell transplant. All receptors derive from a male patient aged 10-17 years who had a stem cell transplant for acute lymphoblastic leukemia, so the T cells may come from the graft donor. Each CDR3 is given with its conserved first and last residue. The D gene is left open where the match is weak. Clone size is given for some rows only: seen once, a few or many times, or a class if the clone is expanded.

many,12,-,TRBV12-3/TRBV12-4,TRBJ1-5,CASSLENQPQHF,TGTGCCAGCAGTTTGGAAAATCAGCCCCAGCATTTT
many,15,TRBD1,TRBV18,TRBJ1-1,CASSPTGGEGTEAFF,TGTGCCAGCTCACCTACAGGGGGGGAGGGCACTGAAGCTTTCTTT
many,13,-,TRBV3-1,TRBJ1-1,CASSQEQRGEAFF,TGTGCCAGCAGCCAAGAGCAGCGGGGTGAAGCTTTCTTT
many,14,-,TRBV5-1,TRBJ1-1,CASSLGPMNTEAFF,TGCGCCAGCAGCTTGGGACCGATGAACACTGAAGCTTTCTTT
many,17,TRBD1,TRBV4-3,TRBJ1-6,CASSQVGGSSYNSPLHF,TGCGCCAGCAGCCAAGTAGGGGGCAGCTCCTATAATTCACCCCTCCACTTT
-,15,TRBD1,TRBV24-1,TRBJ1-4,CATSGPGQEGEKLFF,TGTGCCACCAGTGGACCGGGACAGGAAGGTGAAAAACTGTTTTTT
many,15,-,TRBV27,TRBJ1-6,CASSFLPGEGSPLHF,TGTGCCAGCAGTTTCCTTCCCGGAGAAGGATCACCCCTCCACTTT
many,11,-,TRBV20-1,TRBJ2-5,CSAKIPETQYF,TGCAGTGCTAAGATCCCGGAGACCCAGTACTTC
many,13,-,TRBV4-3,TRBJ2-3,CASSQGVADTQYF,TGCGCCAGCAGCCAAGGGGTCGCAGATACGCAGTATTTT
many,15,-,TRBV7-2,TRBJ2-3,CASSLGGIDADTQYF,TGTGCCAGCAGCTTAGGCGGGATTGATGCAGATACGCAGTATTTT
many,14,TRBD1,TRBV5-5,TRBJ2-7,CASSLASTGVEQYF,TGTGCCAGCAGCTTGGCGTCGACAGGGGTCGAGCAGTACTTC
many,14,-,TRBV18,TRBJ2-7,CASSPLPGSYEQYF,TGTGCCAGCTCACCTTTGCCGGGGTCCTACGAGCAGTACTTC
many,14,TRBD1,TRBV6-5,TRBJ2-7,CASSPDRASYEQYF,TGTGCCAGCAGTCCCGACAGGGCCTCCTACGAGCAGTACTTC
many,16,TRBD1,TRBV25-1,TRBJ2-7,CASSESGGQGSYEQYF,TGTGCCAGCAGTGAATCAGGGGGACAGGGGTCCTACGAGCAGTACTTC
many,15,TRBD2,TRBV20-1,TRBJ2-1,CSARTTRGAYNEQFF,TGCAGTGCCCGGACTACACGGGGGGCCTACAATGAGCAGTTCTTC
many,16,-,TRBV19,TRBJ2-1,CASSGIGDSSYNEQFF,TGTGCCAGTAGTGGGATAGGCGACAGCTCCTACAATGAGCAGTTCTTC
-,15,TRBD1,TRBV18,TRBJ2-2,CASSPRTGEAGELFF,TGTGCCAGCTCACCAAGGACAGGGGAGGCCGGGGAGCTGTTTTTT